The source of this T cell receptor (beta chain) is a study of blood T cell repertoires in COVID-19. Study at large: Researchers got acute and convalescent COVID-19 samples from the United States, Italy and Spain. In each case, the material was cDNA or gDNA derived from T cells, B-cell-depleted T cells, or PBMCs.

As processed by the authors: By means of reference gene primer amplification, nucleated cell counts were estimated. Some clones are missing from TCRdb's copy, which holds only in-frame ones; the method was immunoSEQ multiplex PCR. V and J calls and clone size are given by that table; D and trimming were obtained from the DNA. The sample consists of under 75,000 clones, 70% to 75% of them appearing once. This receptor was identified in a woman aged 45-59 years with active or convalescent COVID-19. The sequenced sample consisted of peripheral blood.

The CDR3: CASNRVGAGELFF. DNA for the CDR3: TGTGCCAGCAATCGGGTCGGCGCCGGGGAGCTGTTTTTT. The chain carries TRBV2 and TRBJ2-2; D is uncertain. This CDR3 region has 13 residues. The V and J ends lost 7 bases and 6 bases respectively, with 12 bases between them. The germline CDR1 and CDR2 sequences are SNHLY and FYNNEI.